This TCR beta chain was obtained from a study of shared clonotypes between healthy human individuals (dated by TCRdb to about 2020). With respect to the entire study: The cohort included three men and a couple of women between 18 and 49 years of age. For each donor, three plates each were used for CD4 naive and CD4 memory, two plates were used for CD8 naive, and one plate was used for CD8 memory. To estimate repertoire size and how much clonotype sharing occurs between individuals, the study deeply sequenced the blood TCR repertoires of five healthy adults. Libraries were prepared and TCR repertoires were sequenced by different laboratories using diverse techniques, in order to increase sequencing depth and limit assay-specific biases. Between about 0.85 and 9.5 billion PBMCs per donor were obtained by leukapheresis. Findings and caveats that apply to the study as a whole: Sampling was limited to blood, and TCR repertoires in tissue likely differ from TCR repertoires in blood. Compared with non-shared clonotypes, the clonotypes found in all four sorted-subset donors had higher generation probabilities. Pairwise subsampling led to the expectation that sequencing depth would affect the degree of clonotype sharing among donors. Even with the large sequencing depth, rarefaction of the sorted-subset datasets indicated that sequencing was incomplete. Larger estimated clonotype richness was generally found for naive subsets than for memory subsets. The genetic and exposure-history diversity represented was limited by the small number of donors. Roughly 5% of naive CD4, 3.5% of naive CD8, about 2.5% of memory CD4, and about 0.4% of memory CD8 clonotypes were shared across several donors.

TCR CDR3 regions were amplified from genomic DNA by multiplex PCR using the deep immunoSEQ assay. Genomic DNA extracted from each cell subset was distributed evenly over all wells of several immunoSEQ 96-well plates, and each plate served as one replicate. For sorted subsets, each replicate PCR was loaded with 200 ng genomic DNA, equivalent to about 33,000 T cell genomes. Purified libraries were quantified with a Qubit 3.0 fluorometer, sized on a Bioanalyzer 2100, and re-quantified with the KAPA Library Quantification kit. A separate single-read 150-cycle Illumina NextSeq 550 flow cell was used to sequence each immunoSEQ 96-well plate. The source study handled its data this way. Because the immunoSEQ output included only junctional sequences and no quality scores, the filtering could not be the same as the filtering used for full-length reads. To assign V/J genes and CDR3, sequences were annotated using PyIR, a Python wrapper for IgBLAST v1.9, with IMGT germline references. Reads were removed for weak V/J assignments (E-value above 1e-6), missing CDR3, stop codons, out-of-frame junctions, or ambiguous translated residues. A V3J clonotype was defined by an identical inferred V gene, J gene, and CDR3 amino acid sequence. The percentage overlap between two repertoires was calculated by dividing the number of shared unique clonotypes by the size of the smaller repertoire. RTK rarefaction, the Chao1 estimator, and Recon v2.1 estimates of unobserved clonotypes were used to assess repertoire richness. OLGA was used to compute generation probabilities for all TCRbeta clonotypes that the gDNA method yielded from a few donors. TCRdb carries this immuneACCESS record with in-frame sequences only. Its versions omit some clonotypes, under half of them owing to an unresolved V gene in the studies checked, with the rest unexplained. V and J calls and clone size come straight from that table; D and trimming were deduced from the DNA. In all, the sample holds 730,000 or so clones, and 55% to 75% of those were seen once. The ten largest clonotypes hold approximately 2% of the sample.

The donors were healthy, HIV-negative adults with no recently reported acute infections or vaccinations. All donors were Caucasian adults living in Nashville, Tennessee, USA. CD4+ T cells were enriched by magnetic negative selection; naive cells were then positively selected on CD45RA, and the negative fraction formed the memory subset. Blood was obtained by leukapheresis, after which PBMCs were separated by Ficoll-Histopaque density gradient centrifugation and cryopreserved in liquid nitrogen vapor phase. Purity and quantity of every magnetically sorted T cell population were checked by analytical flow cytometry. Genomic DNA was isolated from each sorted fraction and quantified by UV absorbance on a Nanodrop 2000c. Reading from cysteine to phenylalanine, the CDR3 counts 13 amino acids. Just CDR3 DNA is preserved here, 39 bases in frame from base 1. V is cut by 5 bases and J by 1 base, and the space between the germline ends is 8 bases. The germline V gene (reference sequence) specifies MNHEY as CDR1 and SMNVEV as CDR2.

A word on this clone: No antigen is known for it. No much larger clone exists at a distance of one base, and base qualities are not known.

The clonotype was recovered from a woman aged 30 to 39 in good health. Sequencing was carried out using memory CD4+ T cells sorted from blood. The label giving this sample's cell subset or site can be read as: CD45RA-negative fraction. This receptor chain uses TRBV27 and TRBJ1-1; too little of a D gene remains to name it. The CDR3 is CASSRRENTEAFF. The nucleotide sequence reads as follows: TGTGCCAGCAGTAGGAGAGAGAACACTGAAGCTTTCTTT.